The 28 T cell receptor beta chains in this list originate from one sample, sequenced in a study of a mutant IDH1 vaccine in newly diagnosed glioma. TCRdb keeps only in-frame clones here, not all; method: immunoSEQ multiplex PCR. In the table there are over 50,000 clones, 85% to 90% of which are singletons. Time point defined: week 5, during vaccination. Doses comprised 300 ug of mutant IDH1 20-mer peptide each, plus topical imiquimod. Their antigens remain unidentified. The sequenced sample was PBMCs, obtained from a glioma patient whose treatment included an IDH1 peptide vaccine. The receptors derive from a woman in her forties with glioma.

The gene calls are TRBV10-3 and TRBJ2-7, with TRBD1 matching 9 bases. V lost 9 bases to trimming and J lost 1 base; unmatched junction nucleotides: 1. The V gene's germline CDR1 is ENHRY and CDR2 SYGVKD. The CDR3 contains 12 residues. CDR3 in DNA: TGTGCCATTGGGACAGGGTCCTACGAGCAGTACTTC. It encodes CAIGTGSYEQYF.

The chain employs TRBV30 and TRBJ2-7; 9 nucleotides agree with TRBD2. Germline trimming cut 0 bases from V and 0 bases from J; bases unmatched to any gene: 3. This CDR3 spans 15 amino acids. CDR1 and CDR2 from the germline V gene are GTSNPN and SVGIG (reference sequence). The chain's CDR3 is CAWSVSTSGSYEQYF. CDR3 DNA: TGTGCCTGGAGTGTCTCGACTAGCGGCTCCTACGAGCAGTACTTC.

The CDR3 nucleotides read TGCGCCAGCAGCGACGGATCTTCGGAGACCCAGTACTTC. It yields the protein CASSDGSSETQYF. The chain joins TRBV5-1 to TRBJ2-5; D gene uncertain. Germline V gene sequence: CDR1 SGHRS, CDR2 YFSETQ. The V and J ends lost 4 bases and 5 bases respectively, with 12 bases between them. This CDR3 comprises 13 residues.

This chain uses TRBV19 with TRBJ1-2; D not certain. Germline V gene sequence: CDR1 LNHDA, CDR2 SQIVND (reference sequence). V shed 1 base and J shed 9 bases, with 15 bases lying between them. This CDR3 has 14 amino acids. CDR3 sequence reads: CASSIAGFLARYTF. The CDR3 nucleotides read TGTGCCAGTAGTATAGCCGGCTTCCTAGCCCGCTACACCTTC.

The chain joins TRBV7-9 to TRBJ2-5; D is undetermined. The CDR3 loop spans 13 amino acids. Germline V CDR1 and CDR2: SEHNR, FQNEAQ (reference sequence). V gave up 2 bases and J gave up 5 bases, with 9 bases separating them. The CDR3 region is CASSLSHGETQYF. CDR3 DNA: TGTGCCAGCAGCTTATCACATGGGGAGACCCAGTACTTC.

The rearrangement joins TRBV4-2 to TRBJ1-1, with 9 bases that match TRBD1. V shed 1 base and J 4 bases; nucleotides not matched to a gene: 13. Germline V lookup: CDR1 LGHNA, CDR2 YNFKEQ. The CDR3 sequence is 18 residues long. The CDR3 protein is CASSQGAGTGFRGTEAFF. The CDR3 nucleotides read TGTGCCAGCAGCCAAGGGGCTGGGACAGGGTTTCGGGGCACTGAAGCTTTCTTT.

The V gene is TRBV6-5, the J gene TRBJ1-2; no firm D call. V was shortened by 0 bases and J by 8 bases, with 10 bases between the two germline ends. The CDR3 sequence is 13 residues long. Germline assignment: CDR1 MNHEY and CDR2 SVGAGI. CDR3 in DNA: TGTGCCAGCAGTTACTCGGGAGGGCAAGGCTACACCTTC. Its protein product is CASSYSGGQGYTF.

The rearrangement uses TRBV4-3 and TRBJ1-5; 7 bases are shared with TRBD1. J gave up 7 bases and V 5 bases, and 11 bases lay outside the gene matches. The CDR3 spans 15 residues. CDR1 and CDR2 (germline): LGHNA, YSLEER. This CDR3 reads CASSSRQGVGQPQHF. The CDR3, as DNA: TGCGCCAGCAGCTCCCGACAGGGTGTAGGACAGCCCCAGCATTTT.

V gene TRBV5-1 combines with J gene TRBJ2-7; 15 bases match TRBD2. J was trimmed by 5 bases and V by 6 bases; bases with no gene match: 9. The CDR3 length is 16 residues. Germline CDR1 is SGHRS and CDR2 is YFSETQ. The CDR3 DNA reads TGCGCCAGCAACCCCGCCGGGACTAGCGGGAGGAACGAGCAGTACTTC. Encoded protein: CASNPAGTSGRNEQYF.

The genes are TRBV6-5 and TRBJ2-3; D perhaps matches TRBD2 (6 bases). This CDR3 has 15 amino acids. Per the germline V gene, CDR1 is MNHEY and CDR2 is SVGAGI. Trimming took 4 bases from V and 3 from J, leaving 14 bases between them. The CDR3 DNA sequence: TGTGCCAGCAGTTTGGCGGGACCTGGGACAGATACGCAGTATTTT. It codes for CASSLAGPGTDTQYF.

The chain recombines TRBV2 with TRBJ1-3, with 8 bases that match TRBD1. The CDR3 is 13 amino acids. CDR1 is SNHLY, CDR2 FYNNEI, per germline. Trimming took 11 bases from V and 5 from J; bases not matched to a gene: 8. CDR3 region: CAAKDRDRNTIYF. The CDR3 DNA is TGTGCCGCAAAGGACAGGGATAGAAACACCATATATTTT.

The table lists this clone with a few counts. The chain employs TRBV29-1 and TRBJ1-1; no clear D. Germline lookup yields CDR1 SQVTM and CDR2 ANQGSEA. CDR3 length: 15 residues. The V end was cut by 0 bases, the J end by 6 bases, with 17 bases between. CDR3 residues: CSVEDLSQINSEAFF. DNA of the CDR3: TGCAGCGTTGAAGATCTAAGCCAAATTAACTCTGAAGCTTTCTTT.

The rearrangement joins TRBV2 to TRBJ2-6; D is ambiguous. Trimming removed 6 bases from V and 1 base from J, with 10 bases in between. From germline, CDR1 is SNHLY and CDR2 FYNNEI. There are 15 residues in the CDR3. CDR3: CASRIGASGANVLTF. CDR3 nucleotides: TGTGCCAGCAGAATCGGTGCGTCTGGGGCCAACGTCCTGACTTTC.

This chain joins TRBV5-4 and TRBJ2-2; TRBD2 agrees at 13 bases. CDR3 size: 17 residues. Germline values: CDR1 SGHNT, CDR2 YYREEE (reference sequence). With 0 bases clipped from V and 8 bases from J, the junction kept 7 bases outside the gene matches. The DNA for the CDR3 is TGTGCCAGCAGCTTGGGGGCCCGACTAGCGGGAGGAGGGGAGCTGTTTTTT. It is translated as CASSLGARLAGGGELFF.

The chain joins TRBV7-2 to TRBJ1-1; D is possibly TRBD1 (5 bases). The CDR3 covers 15 residues. CDR1 and CDR2 from the germline V gene are SGHTA and FQGNSA. V lost 2 bases and J lost 6, with 16 bases in between. CDR3: CASSLRARQGPEAFF. As DNA, the CDR3 is TGTGCCAGCAGCTTAAGGGCTCGCCAGGGCCCTGAAGCTTTCTTT.

This chain links TRBV4-2 with TRBJ2-1; 12 nucleotides match TRBD2. Germline CDR1 and CDR2: LGHNA and YNFKEQ. The CDR3 totals 16 residues. With 4 bases clipped from V and 5 bases from J, the junction kept 6 bases outside the gene matches. CDR3 amino acids: CASSLTSGGSDNEQFF. The DNA of the CDR3 is TGTGCCAGCAGCCTGACTAGCGGGGGCAGTGACAATGAGCAGTTCTTC.

The chain has TRBV5-6 and TRBJ1-4; D ambiguous. The germline V and J ends were trimmed by 4 bases and 8 bases, with 15 bases remaining between them. CDR1 is SGHDT and CDR2 is YYEEEE in the germline V gene. The CDR3 has 14 amino acids. CDR3 coding DNA: TGTGCCAGCAGCCAACAAGCCCTGGGAGAAAAACTGTTTTTT. Translated, it gives CASSQQALGEKLFF.

This clone was seen a few times. The V call is TRBV7-8, the J call TRBJ1-3; D is undetermined. V lost 5 bases and J lost 7, with 9 bases in between. CDR3 size: 12 residues. Germline V gene sequence: CDR1 SGHVS, CDR2 FQNEAQ. CDR3 loop: CASSPFGNTIYF. In DNA form, the CDR3 reads TGTGCCAGCAGCCCCTTTGGGAACACCATATATTTT.

CDR3 residues: CASSFRTRMNTEAFF. CDR3 nucleotide sequence: TGTGCCAGCAGTTTCCGGACACGTATGAACACTGAAGCTTTCTTT. J is TRBJ1-1 and V is TRBV27, with a possible D match to TRBD1 (5 bases). This CDR3 region has 15 residues. Trimming left V 3 bases short and J 0 bases short, with 11 bases between. The germline V gene encodes CDR1 MNHEY and CDR2 SMNVEV (reference sequence).

The chain is built from TRBV4-2 and TRBJ1-5, with 8 bases aligning to TRBD1. Germline V lookup: CDR1 LGHNA, CDR2 YNFKEQ. J gave up 3 bases and V 4 bases, and 5 bases lay outside the gene matches. This CDR3 comprises 15 residues. The CDR3 spells CASSRGQGYNQPQHF. The CDR3 nucleotides are TGTGCCAGCAGCCGTGGACAGGGATACAATCAGCCCCAGCATTTT.

The chain recombines TRBV5-5 with TRBJ1-1; 10 bases line up with TRBD1. CDR3 length: 16 amino acids. Looked up from germline, CDR1 is SGHKS and CDR2 is YYEKEE (reference sequence). Germline trimming cut 3 bases from V and 1 base from J; bases unmatched to any gene: 6. In DNA form, the CDR3 reads TGTGCCAGCAGCTATATGACAGGGGGCACGAACACTGAAGCTTTCTTT. Protein product: CASSYMTGGTNTEAFF. The full variable domain, its missing parts supplied by reference TRBV5-5 and TRBJ1-1, is DAGVTQSPTHLIKTRGQQVTLRCSPISGHKSVSWYQQVLGQGPQFIFQYYEKEERGRGNFPDRFSARQFPNYSSELNVNALLLGDSALYLCASSYMTGGTNTEAFFGQGTRLTVV.

This chain joins TRBV29-1 and TRBJ1-1; D gene unclear. The CDR3 spans 13 residues. From germline, CDR1 is SQVTM and CDR2 ANQGSEA. The ends were cut back, 5 bases at V and 0 bases at J, with 10 bases in the middle. In DNA, the CDR3 is TGCAGCGTTTCCCGACAACTGAACACTGAAGCTTTCTTT. Its protein is CSVSRQLNTEAFF.

The V and J genes are TRBV12-5 and TRBJ2-1, with 12 bases identical to TRBD2. V dropped 5 bases and J dropped 7; count of bases not matched to a gene: 9. The V gene's germline CDR1 is LGHNT and CDR2 FRNRAP. There are 16 residues in the CDR3. CDR3 DNA: TGTGCTAGTGGTGCCCCGGGACTAGCGGGTGGGAATGAGCAGTTCTTC. Translating it yields CASGAPGLAGGNEQFF.

The chain uses TRBV5-5 and TRBJ1-1; TRBD1 is a possible D gene (5 bases). This CDR3 is built from 16 residues. Germline-derived CDR1 and CDR2 are SGHKS and YYEKEE (reference sequence). The V and J ends lost 0 bases and 3 bases respectively, with 15 bases between them. The CDR3 nucleotides read TGTGCCAGCAGCTTGGGGCGGGGCTCCTCGGACACTGAAGCTTTCTTT. It is translated as CASSLGRGSSDTEAFF.

The rearrangement joins TRBV6-5 to TRBJ2-7; D could derive from TRBD1 or TRBD2 (6 bases each). From germline, CDR1 is MNHEY and CDR2 SVGAGI. The CDR3 length is 16 residues. The V and J ends lost 0 bases and 3 bases respectively, with 15 bases between them. CDR3: CASSYSGGPYDYEQYF. CDR3 bases: TGTGCCAGCAGTTACTCTGGGGGGCCATACGACTACGAGCAGTACTTC.

The chain couples TRBV20-1 to TRBJ1-1; no clear D. CDR1 is DFQATT, CDR2 SNEGSKA, per germline (reference sequence). The CDR3 runs 11 residues. Trimming removed 4 bases at V and 7 bases at J, with 10 bases between. CDR3 in DNA: TGCAGTGCTATGGCGGCTCGTGAAGCTTTCTTT. Protein: CSAMAAREAFF.

On this clone: One end of the junction does not line up with germline, which may come from a read error. The chain combines TRBV7-7 with TRBJ1-1, with TRBD1 as a possible D gene (6 bases). The germline V gene encodes CDR1 SSHAT and CDR2 FNYEAQ (reference sequence). The CDR3 runs to 15 residues. The CDR3 bases are TGTGCTAGCAGCCCCCCGACAGGAGATAACACTGAAGCTTTCTTT. As protein: CASSPPTGDNTEAFF. The full variable domain, its missing parts supplied by reference TRBV7-7 and TRBJ1-1, is GAGVSQSPRYKVTKRGQDVTLRCDPISSHATLYWYQQALGQGPEFLTYFNYEAQPDKSGLPSDRFSAERPEGSISTLTIQRTEQRDSAMYRCASSPPTGDNTEAFFGQGTRLTVV.

The table lists this clone with a count of one. This CDR3 is CASSPVAETQYF. CDR3 nucleotide sequence: TGTGCCAGCTCACCAGTAGCGGAGACCCAGTACTTC. The chain couples TRBV18 to TRBJ2-5, with a possible D match to TRBD2 (5 bases). CDR1 and CDR2 (germline): KGHSH, LQKENI. The CDR3 runs 12 residues. V gave up 2 bases and J gave up 5 bases, with 6 bases separating them. Combining the CDR3 with reference TRBV18 and TRBJ2-5 gives the whole variable domain NAGVMQNPRHLVRRRGQEARLRCSPMKGHSHVYWYRQLPEEGLKFMVYLQKENIIDESGMPKERFSAEFPKEGPSILRIQQVVRGDSAAYFCASSPVAETQYFGPGTRLLVL.